These 13 T cell receptor beta chains share one sample of origin, sequenced in a study of beta chain features in type 1 diabetes. Study-level findings and limits: TCRB CDR3 length was moderately but significantly reduced in all four CD4+ subsets of Type 1 diabetes patients.

Every isolated RNA sample was fully reverse transcribed, so sequencing captured expressed TCRB transcripts. Repertoires were generated with immunoSEQ multiplex PCR, while TCRdb's copy carries only in-frame clones and drops some. This sample has about 190,000 clones, with around 7.9% found just once. These receptors lack a known antigen. The sequenced sample consisted of central memory CD4+ T cells from blood. The receptors here all came from a man aged 18 to 30 with type 1 diabetes.

This rearrangement joins TRBV6-5 to TRBJ2-5, with a possible D match to TRBD1 (6 bases). V lost 4 bases to trimming and J lost 5 bases, with 17 bases between them. Germline V gives CDR1 MNHEY, CDR2 SVGAGI. This CDR3 is built from 15 residues. This CDR3 reads CASSFYHRAGETQYF. The CDR3 nucleotides are TGTGCCAGCAGTTTCTACCACAGGGCCGGGGAGACCCAGTACTTC.

The chain uses TRBV23-1 and TRBJ2-7; 8 positions agree with TRBD2. TRBV23-1 is designated an ORF whose function remains uncertain. V trimming: 4 bases; J trimming: 5 bases; junction bases outside the gene matches: 10. CDR3 length equals 15 residues. The CDR3 DNA reads as TGCGCCAGCAGTCGGCGGGAGGAACCCTTAGACGAGCAGTACTTC. Translated: CASSRREEPLDEQYF.

CDR3 nucleotides: TGTGCCAGCAGCCCCGGCGGCGGGGTAACAGAGACCCAGTACTTC. Amino acid sequence: CASSPGGGVTETQYF. The V gene is TRBV7-9, the J gene TRBJ2-5, with D perhaps matching TRBD2 (6 bases). The CDR3 length is 15 residues. Germline CDR1 reads SEHNR; CDR2 reads FQNEAQ (reference sequence). Trimming stripped 5 bases from V and 4 bases from J, with 17 bases between. Full variable domain (rest looked up from reference TRBV7-9 and TRBJ2-5): DTGVSQNPRHKITKRGQNVTFRCDPISEHNRLYWYRQTLGQGPEFLTYFQNEAQLEKSRLLSDRFSAERPKGSFSTLEIQRTEQGDSAMYLCASSPGGGVTETQYFGPGTRLLVL.

The chain is built from TRBV7-2 and TRBJ2-1; 8 nucleotides agree with TRBD1. This CDR3 comprises 15 residues. The germline gives CDR1 SGHTA, CDR2 FQGNSA. The V and J ends lost 4 bases and 6 bases, in that order; junction bases with no gene match: 8. The CDR3 sequence: CASSSRNTGGNEQFF. DNA of the CDR3: TGTGCCAGCAGCTCACGGAATACAGGGGGCAATGAGCAGTTCTTC.

This clone was seen only a few times. The rearrangement joins TRBV30 to TRBJ2-7, with D uncertain. Germline V CDR1 and CDR2: GTSNPN, SVGIG (reference sequence). The CDR3 extends over 14 amino acids. With 3 bases removed from V and 4 bases from J, the gap between germline ends came to 16 bases. The CDR3 DNA is TGTGCCTGGAGCTACCCCGCGCGTCGATACGAGCAGTACTTC. It specifies CAWSYPARRYEQYF.

This clone has just a few counts. The V and J genes are TRBV7-2 and TRBJ2-7; the match to TRBD1 covers 9 bases. Germline CDR1 and CDR2: SGHTA and FQGNSA. Trimming cost V 5 bases and J 3 bases; bases outside gene matches: 5. This CDR3 is 14 amino acids long. CDR3 coding DNA: TGTGCCAGCAGCCAGGGACAGGGTGGCTACGAGCAGTACTTC. Protein product: CASSQGQGGYEQYF.

There are a few counts of this clone. The J gene is TRBJ1-1, the V gene TRBV5-1; 7 nucleotides align to TRBD1. CDR1 SGHRS and CDR2 YFSETQ come from the germline V gene. The CDR3 has 14 residues. Unmatched junction bases numbered 10, after V lost 6 bases and J lost 5 bases. The CDR3 is CASTPIRGLTEAFF. The CDR3 DNA reads as TGCGCCAGCACTCCGATAAGGGGGCTAACTGAAGCTTTCTTT.

This clone occurred a few times. The rearrangement joins TRBV19 to TRBJ1-1, with 7 nucleotides matching TRBD1. The CDR3 contains 15 residues. Germline values: CDR1 LNHDA, CDR2 SQIVND (reference sequence). V shed 5 bases and J 1 base; nucleotides not matched to a gene: 7. CDR3 nucleotide sequence: TGTGCCAGTAGTTTCTACAGGGGCGGGAACACTGAAGCTTTCTTT. This encodes CASSFYRGGNTEAFF. The variable domain in full, completed from reference TRBV19 and TRBJ1-1, reads DGGITQSPKYLFRKEGQNVTLSCEQNLNHDAMYWYRQDPGQGLRLIYYSQIVNDFQKGDIAEGYSVSREKKESFPLTVTSAQKNPTAFYLCASSFYRGGNTEAFFGQGTRLTVV.

This clone appeared a few times. The chain combines TRBV6-6 with TRBJ2-7; TRBD1 agrees at 8 bases. The V gene's germline CDR1 is MNHNY and CDR2 SVGAGI (reference sequence). The CDR3 has 14 residues. J gave up 4 bases and V 5 bases, and 7 bases lay outside the gene matches. The DNA of the CDR3 is TGTGCCAGCAGTATCGGACAGGGACCGTACGAGCAGTACTTC. Amino acids: CASSIGQGPYEQYF.

This sequence joins TRBV5-1 and TRBJ2-3, with D unresolved. The CDR3 is made up of 13 amino acids. Germline loops: CDR1 SGHRS, CDR2 YFSETQ. V shed 5 bases and J shed 0 bases, with 7 bases lying between them. CDR3 residues: CASRPTSTDTQYF. DNA for the CDR3: TGCGCCAGCAGACCTACTAGCACAGATACGCAGTATTTT.

The chain combines TRBV7-6 with TRBJ2-1; D remains ambiguous. Germline values: CDR1 SGHVS, CDR2 FNYEAQ. Trimming removed 1 base at V and 7 bases at J, with 17 bases between. The CDR3 has 16 residues. The CDR3, as DNA: TGTGCCAGCAGCTTAGTTTTTGCGGCTAACGGGAATGAGCAGTTCTTC. Its translation is CASSLVFAANGNEQFF.

The chain employs TRBV4-1 and TRBJ2-5; 9 nucleotides match TRBD2. Germline CDR1 reads MGHRA; CDR2 reads YSYEKL. Trimming at V came to 4 bases and at J to 5 bases, leaving 8 bases not matched to a gene. The CDR3 has 15 residues. For the CDR3, the DNA is TGCGCCAGCAGCCGGAGCCCTAGCGGGGCGGAGACCCAGTACTTC. Translating it yields CASSRSPSGAETQYF.

The CDR3 nucleotides are TGTGCCAGCAGTTTATCCCAGGGGACTAGCGGGATCAACTACGAGCAGTACTTC. Residues: CASSLSQGTSGINYEQYF. The chain uses TRBV28 and TRBJ2-7; TRBD2 agrees at 13 bases. J lost 3 bases, V lost 1 base, and 9 bases had no gene match. This CDR3 is 18 amino acids long. CDR1 MDHEN and CDR2 SYDVKM come from the germline V gene.